This record covers a single T cell receptor (beta chain). Antigen: not known. The data were taken from a study of T cell repertoires in cytomegalovirus infection. Via MiXCR, TCRdb re-called the reads, giving one row per CDR3 protein. The data contain hundreds of thousands of distinct CDR3 sequences, 20% to 30% of them singletons. V shed 7 bases and J shed 6 bases, with 14 bases lying between them. The germline gives CDR1 SQVTM, CDR2 ANQGSEA. This CDR3 is 12 amino acids long. General study points: Individuals carrying CMV plus the relevant HLA were identified by cumulative frequency of public TCR beta families.

Sample: CD8+ T cells from PBMCs. This receptor was obtained from a human donor in good health (CMV status not recorded). Some clones in this sample may be carry-over from other donors' samples. V is TRBV29-1 and J is TRBJ2-3, with D maybe TRBD2 (6 bases). The DNA for the CDR3 is TGCAGCGGAGGGGAGGTAGGGGATACGCAGTATTTT. Its protein is CSGGEVGDTQYF.